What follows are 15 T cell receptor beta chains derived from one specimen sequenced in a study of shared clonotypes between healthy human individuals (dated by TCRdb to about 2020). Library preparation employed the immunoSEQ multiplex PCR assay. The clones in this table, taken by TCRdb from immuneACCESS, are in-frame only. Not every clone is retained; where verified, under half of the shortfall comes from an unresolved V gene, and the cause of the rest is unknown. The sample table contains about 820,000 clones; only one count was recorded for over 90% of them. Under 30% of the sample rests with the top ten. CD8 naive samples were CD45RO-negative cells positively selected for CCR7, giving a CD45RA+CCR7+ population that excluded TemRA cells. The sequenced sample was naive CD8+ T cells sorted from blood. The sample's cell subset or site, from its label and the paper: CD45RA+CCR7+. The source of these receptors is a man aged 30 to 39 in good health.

The CDR3 DNA is TGCAGCGTTCGCGATCTCTCCTACGAGCAGTACTTC. Translation: CSVRDLSYEQYF. V gene TRBV29-1 combines with J gene TRBJ2-7; D unresolved. CDR1 SQVTM and CDR2 ANQGSEA come from the germline V gene. This CDR3 is built from 12 residues. V lost 5 bases and J 0 bases, leaving 8 bases between the germline ends.

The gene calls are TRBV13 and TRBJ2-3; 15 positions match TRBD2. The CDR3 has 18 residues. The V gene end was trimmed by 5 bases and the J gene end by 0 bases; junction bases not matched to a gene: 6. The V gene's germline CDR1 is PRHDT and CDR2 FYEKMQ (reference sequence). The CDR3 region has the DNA TGTGCCAGCAGCCTGGGACTAGCGGGAGGACCTAGCACAGATACGCAGTATTTT. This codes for CASSLGLAGGPSTDTQYF.

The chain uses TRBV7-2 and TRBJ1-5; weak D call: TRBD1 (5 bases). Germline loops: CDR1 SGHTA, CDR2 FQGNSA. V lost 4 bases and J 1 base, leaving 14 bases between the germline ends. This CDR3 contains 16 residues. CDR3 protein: CASSWGGERSNQPQHF. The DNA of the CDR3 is TGTGCCAGCAGCTGGGGAGGGGAACGGAGCAATCAGCCCCAGCATTTT.

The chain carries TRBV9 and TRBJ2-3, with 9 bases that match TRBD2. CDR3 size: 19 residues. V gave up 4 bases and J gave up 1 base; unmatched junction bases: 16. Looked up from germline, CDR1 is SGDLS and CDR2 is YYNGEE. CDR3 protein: CASSRLNGHSGSGTDTQYF. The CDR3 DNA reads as TGTGCCAGCAGCCGACTTAACGGACATAGCGGGAGTGGCACAGATACGCAGTATTTT.

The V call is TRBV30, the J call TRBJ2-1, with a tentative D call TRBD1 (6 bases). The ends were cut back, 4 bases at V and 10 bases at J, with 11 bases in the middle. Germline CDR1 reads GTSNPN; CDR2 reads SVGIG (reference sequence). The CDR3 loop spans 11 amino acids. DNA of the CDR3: TGTGCCTGGACCCCAGGGGTGGAGCAGTTCTTC. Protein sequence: CAWTPGVEQFF.

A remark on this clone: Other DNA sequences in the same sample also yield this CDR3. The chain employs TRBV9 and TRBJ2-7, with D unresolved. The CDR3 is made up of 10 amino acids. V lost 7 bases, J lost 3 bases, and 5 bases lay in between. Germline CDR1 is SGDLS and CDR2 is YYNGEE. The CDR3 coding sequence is TGTGCCAGCGGTGACTACGAGCAGTACTTC. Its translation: CASGDYEQYF.

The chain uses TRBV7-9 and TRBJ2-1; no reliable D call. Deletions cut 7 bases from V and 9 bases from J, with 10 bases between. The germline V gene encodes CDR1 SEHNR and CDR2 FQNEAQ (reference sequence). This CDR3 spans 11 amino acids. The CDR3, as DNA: TGTGCCAGCAACACGTTCCCTGAGCAGTTCTTC. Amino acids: CASNTFPEQFF.

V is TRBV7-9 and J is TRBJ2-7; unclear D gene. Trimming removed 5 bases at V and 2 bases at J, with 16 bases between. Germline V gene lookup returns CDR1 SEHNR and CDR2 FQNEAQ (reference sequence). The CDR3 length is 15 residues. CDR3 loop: CASSPSQERPYEQYF. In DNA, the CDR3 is TGTGCCAGCAGCCCCAGCCAAGAACGGCCCTACGAGCAGTACTTC.

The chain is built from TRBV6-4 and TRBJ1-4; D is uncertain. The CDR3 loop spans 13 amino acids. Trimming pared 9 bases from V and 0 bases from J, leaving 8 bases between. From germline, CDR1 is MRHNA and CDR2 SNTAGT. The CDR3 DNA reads TGTGCCAGTTTGGGTACAACTAATGAAAAACTGTTTTTT. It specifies CASLGTTNEKLFF.

CDR3 residues: CASRSDRVIEAFF. The CDR3, as DNA: TGTGCCAGCAGGAGCGACAGGGTGATTGAAGCTTTCTTT. The chain recombines TRBV2 with TRBJ1-1; 7 positions match TRBD1. Germline V gives CDR1 SNHLY, CDR2 FYNNEI. The CDR3 runs 13 residues. The ends lost 6 bases at V and 7 bases at J; junction bases unmatched: 8.

The CDR3 DNA sequence: TGTGCCAGCAGCTCCCCAGGGGCGCCCCAGCATTTT. Translation gives CASSSPGAPQHF. V usage is TRBV5-4 and J usage is TRBJ1-5; D might be TRBD1 (6 bases). The V end was cut by 3 bases, the J end by 9 bases, with 10 bases between. The CDR3 totals 12 residues. CDR1 is SGHNT and CDR2 is YYREEE in the germline V gene (reference sequence). Looking up the rest from reference TRBV5-4 and TRBJ1-5 gives the full variable domain: ETGVTQSPTHLIKTRGQQVTLRCSSQSGHNTVSWYQQALGQGPQFIFQYYREEENGRGNFPPRFSGLQFPNYSSELNVNALELDDSALYLCASSSPGAPQHFGDGTRLSIL.

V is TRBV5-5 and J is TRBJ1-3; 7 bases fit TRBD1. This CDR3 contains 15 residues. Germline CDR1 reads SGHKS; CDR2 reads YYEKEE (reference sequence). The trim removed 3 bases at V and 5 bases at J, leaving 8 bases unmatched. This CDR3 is CASSWTAGGRNTIYF. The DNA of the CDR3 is TGTGCCAGCAGCTGGACCGCAGGGGGTCGAAACACCATATATTTT.

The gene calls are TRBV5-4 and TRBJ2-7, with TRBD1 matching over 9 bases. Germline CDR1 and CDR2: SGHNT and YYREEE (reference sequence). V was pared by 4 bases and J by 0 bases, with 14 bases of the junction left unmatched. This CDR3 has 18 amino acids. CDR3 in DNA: TGTGCCAGCAGCGCGTCCGGGACAGGGCCCGTCTCCTCCTACGAGCAGTACTTC. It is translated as CASSASGTGPVSSYEQYF.

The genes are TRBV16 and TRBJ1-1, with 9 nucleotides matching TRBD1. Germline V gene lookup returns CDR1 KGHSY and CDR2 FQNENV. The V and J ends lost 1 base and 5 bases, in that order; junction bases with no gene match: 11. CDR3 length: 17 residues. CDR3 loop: CASSQFRQGVGKTEAFF. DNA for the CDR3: TGTGCCAGCAGCCAATTCCGACAGGGGGTCGGTAAGACTGAAGCTTTCTTT.

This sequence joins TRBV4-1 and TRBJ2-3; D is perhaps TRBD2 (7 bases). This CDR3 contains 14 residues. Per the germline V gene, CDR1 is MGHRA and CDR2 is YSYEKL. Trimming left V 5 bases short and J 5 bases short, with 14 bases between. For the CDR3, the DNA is TGCGCCAGCAGCTCTCGGGGAGGGGGAGATACGCAGTATTTT. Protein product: CASSSRGGGDTQYF.